The 4 T cell receptor beta chains below were found in one sample sequenced in a study of cytomegalovirus exposure and HLA in healthy donors. 60 Vbeta and 13 Jbeta primers were used in PCR. The protocol was immunoSEQ multiplex PCR, while the TCRdb copy is restricted to in-frame clones and leaves out a portion. The repertoire includes 150,000 to 200,000 clones, around 81% of them detected once, and about 1.9% sits in the top ten. The sequencing input was PBMCs. The receptor source for this set is a woman between 18 and 30 years old in good health and CMV-seropositive.

This clone was observed once. The chain is built from TRBV6-4 and TRBJ1-1; unclear D gene. The CDR3 loop spans 13 amino acids. Per germline, CDR1 MRHNA and CDR2 SNTAGT. V gave up 6 bases and J gave up 0 bases, with 8 bases separating them. The CDR3 coding sequence is TGTGCCAGCAGCGAACAGTTGAACACTGAAGCTTTCTTT. This encodes CASSEQLNTEAFF.

The J gene is TRBJ1-1, the V gene TRBV7-6; no clear D gene. Germline CDR1 SGHVS, CDR2 FNYEAQ. This CDR3 has 14 residues. The V end lost 5 bases, the J end lost 3 bases, and 13 bases lay between the germline ends. CDR3 region: CASSPQEVDTEAFF. The DNA of the CDR3 is TGTGCCAGCAGCCCGCAGGAGGTCGACACTGAAGCTTTCTTT.

The CDR3 DNA reads as TGTGCCAGCAGCTTGGCCGGAAGCGCCAGGGGAAGCACTGAAGCTTTCTTT. This gives the protein CASSLAGSARGSTEAFF. This sequence joins TRBV5-4 and TRBJ1-1; perhaps TRBD1 as D (6 bases). V gave up 0 bases and J gave up 4 bases, with 19 bases separating them. The germline V gene encodes CDR1 SGHNT and CDR2 YYREEE (reference sequence). This CDR3 is 17 amino acids long.

This clone occurred a few times. V is TRBV27 and J is TRBJ1-4, with a tentative D call TRBD1 (5 bases). The CDR3 sequence is 15 residues long. CDR1 and CDR2 from the germline V gene are MNHEY and SMNVEV (reference sequence). Trimming removed 5 bases from V and 3 bases from J, with 13 bases in between. The CDR3, as DNA: TGTGCCAGCAGTCGCAGGGATCAGGCTAATGAAAAACTGTTTTTT. This gives the protein CASSRRDQANEKLFF.